The 31 T cell receptor beta chains below were found in one sample sequenced in a study of resident and recirculating memory T cells in vitiligo. TCRdb's table, derived via immunoSEQ multiplex PCR, lists solely in-frame clones and lacks some. The data show 65,000 to 80,000 clones, 92% seen once. Input material: blood. These receptors were collected from a male donor with vitiligo.

The chain joins TRBV10-3 to TRBJ1-2; 11 nucleotides agree with TRBD1. The junction had 16 bases not matched to a gene; V was cut back by 3 bases and J by 4 bases. The V gene's germline CDR1 is ENHRY and CDR2 SYGVKD. This CDR3 is built from 19 residues. The CDR3 loop is CAISDITAGTGGGSYGYTF. Here the CDR3 DNA reads TGTGCCATCAGTGACATAACCGCCGGGACAGGGGGAGGAAGCTATGGCTACACCTTC.

This chain joins TRBV27 and TRBJ2-7; 10 bases match TRBD1. The CDR3 loop spans 15 amino acids. The V segment lost 6 bases and the J segment 6 bases; nucleotides outside the gene matches: 11. Germline V lookup: CDR1 MNHEY, CDR2 SMNVEV (reference sequence). CDR3 loop: CASSNSGTGATEQYF. The CDR3 nucleotides read TGTGCCAGCAGCAATTCCGGGACAGGGGCTACCGAGCAGTACTTC.

The V gene is TRBV9, the J gene TRBJ1-6; D uncertain. Germline values: CDR1 SGDLS, CDR2 YYNGEE. This CDR3 has 15 amino acids. V lost 0 bases and J 7 bases, leaving 11 bases between the germline ends. CDR3 nucleotide sequence: TGTGCCAGCAGCGTAGTTGGGCAGTTAAATTCACCCCTCCACTTT. It encodes CASSVVGQLNSPLHF.

This clone was seen just once. The chain has TRBV5-1 and TRBJ1-3; weak D call: TRBD1 (5 bases). Germline-derived CDR1 and CDR2 are SGHRS and YFSETQ. There are 14 residues in the CDR3. V was clipped by 3 bases and J by 9 bases, with 16 bases between them. The chain's CDR3 is CASSSTTGGATIYF. CDR3 coding DNA: TGCGCCAGCAGCTCAACGACCGGGGGTGCCACCATATATTTT.

The rearrangement links TRBV4-3 to TRBJ2-5; a weak D match, TRBD1 (5 bases). The J call could be wrong; TRBJ2-7 is a better fit for the DNA end. Germline V gene sequence: CDR1 LGHNA, CDR2 YSLEER. The CDR3 runs 15 residues. The CDR3 sequence is CASSQESSRAYEQYF. The CDR3 nucleotides are TGCGCCAGCAGCCAAGAATCTTCCAGGGCCTACGAGCAGTACTTC.

The chain links TRBV11-2 to TRBJ2-2; TRBD2 matches at 9 bases. The trim removed 5 bases at V and 5 bases at J, leaving 9 bases unmatched. The CDR3 loop spans 16 amino acids. Germline V gene data show CDR1 as SGHAT and CDR2 as FQNNGV. CDR3 loop: CASSISGRIGTGELFF. The DNA of the CDR3 is TGTGCCAGCAGCATTAGCGGGAGAATAGGAACCGGGGAGCTGTTTTTT.

J is TRBJ2-1 and V is TRBV7-9, with D possibly being TRBD2 (5 bases). The CDR3 spans 16 residues. Germline V gene data show CDR1 as SEHNR and CDR2 as FQNEAQ (reference sequence). V was trimmed by 5 bases and J by 0 bases, leaving 14 bases between them. The chain's CDR3 is CASSPLSGSSYNEQFF. The CDR3 DNA reads as TGTGCCAGCAGCCCCCTAAGCGGTTCCTCCTACAATGAGCAGTTCTTC. Supplemented by reference TRBV7-9 and TRBJ2-1, the full variable domain reads DTGVSQNPRHKITKRGQNVTFRCDPISEHNRLYWYRQTLGQGPEFLTYFQNEAQLEKSRLLSDRFSAERPKGSFSTLEIQRTEQGDSAMYLCASSPLSGSSYNEQFFGPGTRLTVL.

The V call is TRBV7-6, the J call TRBJ2-5; D is unresolved. CDR1 is SGHVS, CDR2 FNYEAQ, per germline. Trimming took 3 bases from V and 1 from J, leaving 12 bases between them. The CDR3 sequence is 15 residues long. In nucleotides, the CDR3 is TGTGCCAGCAGCTTCGCCGCGCCCCCCCAAGAGACCCAGTACTTC. Translation: CASSFAAPPQETQYF.

The chain uses TRBV19 and TRBJ2-7; no clear D gene. This CDR3 is built from 15 residues. The V end was cut by 5 bases, the J end by 5 bases, with 19 bases between. Germline lookup yields CDR1 LNHDA and CDR2 SQIVND (reference sequence). The CDR3 is CASSSRSGIQNEQYF. CDR3 nucleotides: TGTGCCAGTAGTTCCAGATCAGGAATACAAAACGAGCAGTACTTC.

The rearrangement joins TRBV5-4 to TRBJ2-3, with D possibly matching TRBD2 (5 bases). This CDR3 is built from 15 residues. V lost 0 bases and J lost 1, with 9 bases in between. Per germline, CDR1 SGHNT and CDR2 YYREEE (reference sequence). CDR3 residues: CASSLGGYGTDTQYF. The CDR3 DNA is TGTGCCAGCAGCTTGGGAGGGTACGGCACAGATACGCAGTATTTT.

The chain joins TRBV11-2 to TRBJ1-1; D is unclear. This CDR3 contains 13 residues. Per germline, CDR1 SGHAT and CDR2 FQNNGV. V shed 6 bases and J shed 7 bases, with 15 bases lying between them. CDR3 bases: TGTGCCAGCAGTCCGAGGCGGGGTGGTGAAGCTTTCTTT. This translates into CASSPRRGGEAFF.

This chain joins TRBV5-1 and TRBJ2-7; 7 bases are shared with TRBD2. V dropped 4 bases and J dropped 0; count of bases not matched to a gene: 7. The V gene's germline CDR1 is SGHRS and CDR2 YFSETQ. This CDR3 comprises 15 residues. The CDR3 region has the DNA TGCGCCAGCAGCCCCTGGGAGGGGCTCTCCTACGAGCAGTACTTC. As protein: CASSPWEGLSYEQYF.

This chain links TRBV4-1 with TRBJ1-1; D gene uncertain. V lost 1 base and J lost 7, with 13 bases in between. Germline V gene data show CDR1 as MGHRA and CDR2 as YSYEKL. This CDR3 region has 14 residues. In nucleotides, the CDR3 is TGCGCCAGCAGCCAAGGTCTCGGGAAAGATGAAGCTTTCTTT. Its translation is CASSQGLGKDEAFF.

Note on this clone: Germline is not matched at one junction end, which may reflect a read error. The rearrangement uses TRBV7-3 and TRBJ2-6, with 7 nucleotides matching TRBD1. This CDR3 spans 18 amino acids. Germline CDR1 reads SGHTA; CDR2 reads FQGTGA. The CDR3 is CASSPSGTVFSGANVLTF. The CDR3 DNA reads as TGTGCTAGCAGCCCTTCCGGGACAGTCTTCTCTGGGGCCAACGTCCTGACTTTC.

The chain couples TRBV11-3 to TRBJ2-7; TRBD1 is a possible D gene (5 bases). Per germline, CDR1 SGHNT and CDR2 YENEEA. The V end lost 2 bases, the J end lost 5 bases, and 13 bases lay between the germline ends. The CDR3 length is 14 residues. The CDR3 DNA follows: TGTGCCAGCAGCTTACCAGGCAGGGCCCACGAGCAGTACTTC. It is translated as CASSLPGRAHEQYF.

The V call is TRBV7-8, the J call TRBJ2-7; TRBD2 is a possible D gene (6 bases). V lost 0 bases and J lost 4, with 19 bases in between. CDR1 SGHVS and CDR2 FQNEAQ come from the germline V gene. This CDR3 spans 17 amino acids. CDR3 coding DNA: TGTGCCAGCAGCTTAGCGGGCGGCGGAGGGGCCCTTTACGAGCAGTACTTC. This encodes CASSLAGGGGALYEQYF.

The rearrangement joins TRBV28 to TRBJ2-7, with D possibly TRBD2 on 5 matching bases. The CDR3 totals 15 residues. Deletions cut 6 bases from V and 0 bases from J, with 15 bases between. CDR1 and CDR2 (germline): MDHEN, SYDVKM. The chain's CDR3 is CASSLPGGGSYEQYF. As DNA, the CDR3 is TGTGCCAGCAGCCTCCCGGGTGGAGGCTCCTACGAGCAGTACTTC.

This chain links TRBV2 with TRBJ2-1, with D perhaps TRBD2 (6 bases). Trimming took off 10 bases at V and 4 bases at J, with 23 bases between the two ends. The germline V gene encodes CDR1 SNHLY and CDR2 FYNNEI. The CDR3 is 16 residues long. CDR3 nucleotides: TGTGCCACCCCCCGGGTGTACGGACTACCTTACAATGAGCAGTTCTTC. It translates to CATPRVYGLPYNEQFF.

J is TRBJ2-3 and V is TRBV9; D remains unclear. Germline V CDR1 and CDR2: SGDLS, YYNGEE. Trimming stripped 0 bases from V and 1 base from J, with 9 bases between. The CDR3 is 15 amino acids. This CDR3 is CASSVGVGRTDTQYF. The DNA for the CDR3 is TGTGCCAGCAGCGTAGGGGTGGGCCGCACAGATACGCAGTATTTT.

This rearrangement joins TRBV7-2 to TRBJ2-3; D not resolved. Germline V gene data show CDR1 as SGHTA and CDR2 as FQGNSA. This CDR3 comprises 14 residues. Trimming took 0 bases from V and 4 from J, leaving 8 bases between them. The chain's CDR3 is CASSLALAADTQYF. The CDR3 nucleotides read TGTGCCAGCAGCTTAGCGCTGGCAGCAGATACGCAGTATTTT. The full variable domain, in which reference TRBV7-2 and TRBJ2-3 provide the parts outside the CDR3, is GAGVSQSPSNKVTEKGKDVELRCDPISGHTALYWYRQSLGQGLEFLIYFQGNSAPDKSGLPSDRFSAERTGGSVSTLTIQRTQQEDSAVYLCASSLALAADTQYFGPGTRLTVL.

The V and J genes are TRBV5-1 and TRBJ2-7; the D is unclear. The germline gives CDR1 SGHRS, CDR2 YFSETQ. Trimming removed 5 bases from V and 9 bases from J, with 18 bases in between. This CDR3 is built from 13 residues. As DNA, the CDR3 is TGCGCCAGCAGTTGGAAACCGGGTGAAGGGCAGTACTTC. It translates to CASSWKPGEGQYF. Variable domain in full (rest from reference TRBV5-1 and TRBJ2-7): KAGVTQTPRYLIKTRGQQVTLSCSPISGHRSVSWYQQTPGQGLQFLFEYFSETQRNKGNFPGRFSGRQFSNSRSEMNVSTLELGDSALYLCASSWKPGEGQYFGPGTRLTVT.

This clone was observed a single time. V and J are TRBV5-6 and TRBJ2-5, with D maybe TRBD2 (5 bases). Trimming removed 1 base at V and 5 bases at J, with 12 bases between. The CDR3 consists of 14 residues. Germline loops: CDR1 SGHDT, CDR2 YYEEEE. In DNA, the CDR3 is TGTGCCAGCAGCTTGAGTGCGGGTTGGGAGACCCAGTACTTC. This translates into CASSLSAGWETQYF.

The J gene is TRBJ2-7, the V gene TRBV2, with D tentatively TRBD1 (6 bases). Germline CDR1 reads SNHLY; CDR2 reads FYNNEI. Trimming removed 8 bases at V and 6 bases at J, with 20 bases between. The CDR3 length is 14 residues. The CDR3 DNA is TGTGCCAGCCGTAGGGGACACGGCGGGCCCGAGCAGTACTTC. Translating gives CASRRGHGGPEQYF.

The genes are TRBV7-7 and TRBJ1-2, with D unresolved. The CDR3 has 12 residues. V lost 11 bases, J lost 7 bases, and 17 bases lay in between. The germline CDR1 and CDR2 sequences are SSHAT and FNYEAQ (reference sequence). CDR3 sequence (DNA): TGTGCCCTTGGGCGGGTATCCTTTGGCTACACCTTC. Residues: CALGRVSFGYTF.

This chain uses TRBV6-5 with TRBJ2-5; perhaps TRBD2 as D (6 bases). Germline V gene lookup returns CDR1 MNHEY and CDR2 SVGAGI. V was trimmed by 5 bases and J by 5 bases, leaving 6 bases between them. The CDR3 spans 11 residues. The CDR3 region is CASSRGETQYF. As DNA, the CDR3 is TGTGCCAGCAGTCGGGGGGAGACCCAGTACTTC.

The rearrangement links TRBV28 to TRBJ2-1; possible D gene TRBD1, 5 bases. CDR3 length: 14 amino acids. V lost 3 bases to trimming and J lost 10 bases, with 16 bases between them. CDR1 and CDR2 from the germline V gene are MDHEN and SYDVKM. DNA of the CDR3: TGTGCCAGCAGTTTTTGGGGATCGGCAGGGGAGCAGTTCTTC. This encodes CASSFWGSAGEQFF.

The chain is built from TRBV10-2 and TRBJ2-7; D ambiguous. The CDR3 is made up of 13 amino acids. Deletions cut 2 bases from V and 0 bases from J, with 5 bases between. CDR1 WSHSY and CDR2 SAAADI come from the germline V gene. CDR3 bases: TGCGCCAGCAGTGAGGCCAGCTCCTACGAGCAGTACTTC. This gives the protein CASSEASSYEQYF.

V is TRBV28 and J is TRBJ1-5; D is uncertain. The CDR3 extends over 14 amino acids. CDR1 MDHEN and CDR2 SYDVKM come from the germline V gene. V dropped 1 base and J dropped 1 base, with 5 bases sitting between them. The CDR3 sequence: CASSLSGSNQPQHF. The CDR3 DNA is TGTGCCAGCAGTTTATCCGGGAGCAATCAGCCCCAGCATTTT.

The V and J genes are TRBV2 and TRBJ2-7; TRBD1 matches 7 bases. The trim removed 4 bases at V and 4 bases at J, leaving 7 bases unmatched. Germline V CDR1 and CDR2: SNHLY, FYNNEI. The CDR3 is made up of 14 amino acids. The CDR3, as DNA: TGTGCCAGCAGTGGGGGCAGGGGGAAATACGAGCAGTACTTC. This sequence encodes CASSGGRGKYEQYF.

The chain is built from TRBV7-2 and TRBJ1-1; the D gene is possibly TRBD1 (6 bases). The V end lost 2 bases, the J end lost 4 bases, and 14 bases lay between the germline ends. Germline V CDR1 and CDR2: SGHTA, FQGNSA. The CDR3 length is 15 residues. CDR3 protein: CASSLMGAGGTEAFF. DNA of the CDR3: TGTGCCAGCAGCTTAATGGGGGCGGGGGGCACTGAAGCTTTCTTT.

The V call is TRBV5-4, the J call TRBJ2-7; 14 nucleotides agree with TRBD2. The ends lost 0 bases at V and 7 bases at J; junction bases unmatched: 9. The CDR3 consists of 17 residues. Germline loops: CDR1 SGHNT, CDR2 YYREEE (reference sequence). CDR3 nucleotides: TGTGCCAGCAGCTTGGGACTAGCGGGAGGGGCCTCTCGGGAGCAGTACTTC. Amino acid sequence: CASSLGLAGGASREQYF.